This TCR beta chain was identified in a study of vaccination effects on CD4 cells after COVID-19 (dated by TCRdb to 2021 to 2024). Study-wide context: In the ViraFEST assay, PBMC were stimulated with viral peptide pools, and antigen-specific CD4+ T cell clonotypes were then identified by expansion using TCR sequencing. Each well held some 1.9 million PBMC cultured in IMDM containing approximately 5% human AB serum, 8 to 10 IU/ml IL-2 and gentamicin, along with about 10 ug/ml peptides. Each participant received two doses of an mRNA SARS-CoV-2 vaccine, either BNT162b2 or mRNA-1273. A total of 10 COVID-19 convalescent patients and a handful of SARS-CoV-2-naive healthy vaccine recipients were included in the full study. In a couple of convalescent patients, pre-vaccine samples were collected 16 days and one week ahead of the first dose, 142 and 148 days after COVID-19 diagnosis. The Oncomine TCR Beta short-read assay on an Illumina iSeq 100 was used to sequence cultures from other donors in the study. The study compared SARS-CoV-2 spike-specific CD4+ TCR repertoires before and after mRNA vaccination in COVID-19 convalescent patients and infection-naive vaccine recipients.

Concerning this clone itself: The target of this receptor is not known. No clone much larger than this one lies a single base away; base qualities are absent.

Library prep was done by the immunoSEQ multiplex PCR assay. DNA from the CD4+ T cells that had been cultured and isolated underwent TCR beta CDR3 sequencing. In the original analysis: Non-productive TCR sequences were discarded, and reads were trimmed to the CDR3 region, with only CDR3s of 7 or more amino acids retained. The MANAFEST web app was used to pick out antigen-specific clonotypes by comparing their expansion in peptide wells with that in reference cultures. Positive clones required FDR<0.05 expansion versus reference and all other wells, odds ratio above 5, and frequency above 0.1% in two replicate wells. Cross-reactive clonotypes were defined as significantly expanded in SARS-CoV-2 spike wells and in at least one common cold coronavirus spike condition. CDR3 similarity was assessed by Levenshtein distance using the stringdist R package, and unrooted trees were constructed with ape in R 3.6.1. The clones in this table, taken by TCRdb from immuneACCESS, are in-frame only. Not every clone is retained; where verified, under half of the shortfall comes from an unresolved V gene, and the cause of the rest is unknown. V and J calls and clone size are copied from that table; D and trimming were computed from the DNA. The sample table holds roughly 64,000 clones, of which 65% to 75% were seen once. Together, the top ten hold around 25% of the sample.

Paper-wide results and their limitations: In convalescent patients, the post-vaccine spike-reactive repertoire consisted mainly of new vaccine-induced clones, largely distinct from infection-induced clones. Marked clonal contraction was observed in both infection-induced and vaccine-induced clones at late post-vaccination timepoints, consistent with waning T cell responses. The study was limited by a small number of convalescent patients, and early post-infection timepoints were lacking.

After about 10 days of culture, CD4+ T cells were isolated with the EasySep CD4+ T cell isolation kit. PCR-confirmed SARS-CoV-2 infection had occurred in convalescent patients between March and December 2020, before the Alpha, Beta and Delta variants emerged in the United States. On days 3 and 7, half of the culture medium was replaced with fresh IL-2-containing medium. Unless noted otherwise, every peptide stimulation condition was grown in triplicate wells. PBMC were separated from whole blood using Ficoll-Paque Plus gradient centrifugation and were then either cryopreserved at -140C or used fresh. Genomic DNA was extracted from cultured CD4+ T cells with the QIAamp micro DNA kit. The CDR3 goes from the cysteine to the phenylalanine over 17 residues. Only CDR3 DNA remains: 51 bases, in frame from the first base. CDR1 LGHNA and CDR2 YNFKEQ were looked up in the germline V gene. The trim is 0 bases for V and 0 bases for J, with a gap of 12 bases between the germline ends.

This clonotype originated in a human donor who had a prior SARS-CoV-2 infection. Recombination linked TRBV4-2 to TRBJ1-5; the D gene lacks a confident call. Source: CD4+ T cells from PBMCs cultured without peptide, taken before COVID-19 vaccination. The DNA is as follows: TGTGCCAGCAGCCAAGATGTAGCGTGGGATAGCAATCAGCCCCAGCATTTT. Its protein product is CASSQDVAWDSNQPQHF.